This TCR beta chain was sequenced during a study of T cell responses to AZD1222 COVID-19 vaccine. Study-wide findings and caveats: White British people made up most donors, females outnumbered males, and clonal diversity was possibly underestimated.

Assay used: immunoSEQ multiplex PCR; TCRdb lists only in-frame clones, some missing. The data contain approximately 150,000 clones, 92% of them singletons. Regarding this clone: The antigen remains undetermined.

This CDR3 is built from 13 residues. The V and J ends lost 6 bases and 4 bases, in that order; junction bases with no gene match: 5. CDR1 SNHLY and CDR2 FYNNEI come from the germline V gene. The sequenced sample was peripheral blood, obtained on day 0 of AZD1222 vaccination. This TCR was recovered from an adult in good health. The chain carries TRBV2 and TRBJ1-2; 7 bases align to TRBD1. As DNA, the CDR3 is TGTGCCAGCAGCGCGGACAGGCGCTATGGCTACACCTTC. Encoded protein: CASSADRRYGYTF.